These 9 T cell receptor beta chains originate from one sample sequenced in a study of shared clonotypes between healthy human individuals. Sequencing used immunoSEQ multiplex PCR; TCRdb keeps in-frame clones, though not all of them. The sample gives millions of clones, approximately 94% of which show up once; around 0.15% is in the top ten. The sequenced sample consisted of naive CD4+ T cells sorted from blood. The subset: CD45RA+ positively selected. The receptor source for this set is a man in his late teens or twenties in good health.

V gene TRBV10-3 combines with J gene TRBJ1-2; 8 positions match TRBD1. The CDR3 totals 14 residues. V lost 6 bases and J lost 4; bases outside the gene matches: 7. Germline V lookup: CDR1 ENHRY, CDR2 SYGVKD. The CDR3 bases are TGTGCCATCAGCGAGGGACAGGCGGTCTATGGCTACACCTTC. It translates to CAISEGQAVYGYTF.

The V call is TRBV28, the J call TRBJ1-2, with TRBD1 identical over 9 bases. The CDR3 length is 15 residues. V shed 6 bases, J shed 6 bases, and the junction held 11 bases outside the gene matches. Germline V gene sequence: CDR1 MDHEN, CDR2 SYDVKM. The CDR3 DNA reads TGTGCCAGCAGCTCCCATGATGGGACAGGGAATGGCTACACCTTC. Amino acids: CASSSHDGTGNGYTF.

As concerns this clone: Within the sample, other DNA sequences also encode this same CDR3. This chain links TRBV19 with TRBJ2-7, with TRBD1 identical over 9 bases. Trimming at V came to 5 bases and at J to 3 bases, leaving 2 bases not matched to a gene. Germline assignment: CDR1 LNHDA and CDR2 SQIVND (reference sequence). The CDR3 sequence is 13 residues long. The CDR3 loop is CASSLDRGYEQYF. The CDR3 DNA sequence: TGTGCCAGTAGTTTGGACAGGGGCTACGAGCAGTACTTC.

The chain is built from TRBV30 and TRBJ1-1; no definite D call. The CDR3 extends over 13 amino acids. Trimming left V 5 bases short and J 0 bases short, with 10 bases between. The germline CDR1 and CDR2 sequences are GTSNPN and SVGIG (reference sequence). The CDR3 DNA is TGTGCCTGGGAATTTCAGTTGAACACTGAAGCTTTCTTT. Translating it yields CAWEFQLNTEAFF.

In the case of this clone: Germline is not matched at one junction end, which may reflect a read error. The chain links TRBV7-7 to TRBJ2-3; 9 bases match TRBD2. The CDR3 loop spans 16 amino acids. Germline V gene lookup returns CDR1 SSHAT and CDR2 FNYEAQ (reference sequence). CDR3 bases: TGTGCTAGCAGCATTAATATAGGACTAGCGACAGATACGCAGTATTTT. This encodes CASSINIGLATDTQYF.

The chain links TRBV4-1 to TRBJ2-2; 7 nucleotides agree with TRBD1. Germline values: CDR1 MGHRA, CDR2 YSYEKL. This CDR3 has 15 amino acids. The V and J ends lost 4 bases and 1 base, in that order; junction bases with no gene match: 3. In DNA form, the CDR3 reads TGCGCCAGCAGCCGGGGACAGATGAACACCGGGGAGCTGTTTTTT. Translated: CASSRGQMNTGELFF.

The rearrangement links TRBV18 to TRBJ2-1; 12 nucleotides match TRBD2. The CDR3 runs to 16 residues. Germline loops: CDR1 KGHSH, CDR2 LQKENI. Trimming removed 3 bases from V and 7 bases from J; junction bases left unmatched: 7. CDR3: CASSPRLAGVGNEQFF. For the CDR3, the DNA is TGTGCCAGCTCACCGCGACTAGCGGGAGTTGGAAATGAGCAGTTCTTC. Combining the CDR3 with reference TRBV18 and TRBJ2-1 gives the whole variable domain NAGVMQNPRHLVRRRGQEARLRCSPMKGHSHVYWYRQLPEEGLKFMVYLQKENIIDESGMPKERFSAEFPKEGPSILRIQQVVRGDSAAYFCASSPRLAGVGNEQFFGPGTRLTVL.

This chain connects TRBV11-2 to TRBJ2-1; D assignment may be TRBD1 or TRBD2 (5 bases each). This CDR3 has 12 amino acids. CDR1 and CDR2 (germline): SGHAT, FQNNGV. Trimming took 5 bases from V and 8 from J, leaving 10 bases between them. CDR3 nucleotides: TGTGCCAGCAGCCCCGGGACGCATGAGCAGTTCTTC. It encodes CASSPGTHEQFF.

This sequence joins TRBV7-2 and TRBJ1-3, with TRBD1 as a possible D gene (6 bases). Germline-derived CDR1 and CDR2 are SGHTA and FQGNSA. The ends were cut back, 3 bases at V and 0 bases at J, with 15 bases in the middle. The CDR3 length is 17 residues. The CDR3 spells CASSFIPTGFSGNTIYF. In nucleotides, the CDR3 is TGTGCCAGCAGCTTTATACCAACAGGGTTCTCTGGAAACACCATATATTTT.